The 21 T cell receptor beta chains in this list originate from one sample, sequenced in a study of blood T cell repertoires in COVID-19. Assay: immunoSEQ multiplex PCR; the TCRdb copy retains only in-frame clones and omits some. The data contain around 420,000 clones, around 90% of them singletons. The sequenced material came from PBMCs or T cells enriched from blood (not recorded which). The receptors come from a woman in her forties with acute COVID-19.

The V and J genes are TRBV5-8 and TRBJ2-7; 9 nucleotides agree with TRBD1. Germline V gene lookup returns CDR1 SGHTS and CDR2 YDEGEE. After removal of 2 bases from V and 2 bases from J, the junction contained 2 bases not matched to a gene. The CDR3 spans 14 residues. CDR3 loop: CASSFGTGTYEQYF. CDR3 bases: TGTGCCAGCAGCTTTGGGACAGGGACCTACGAGCAGTACTTC.

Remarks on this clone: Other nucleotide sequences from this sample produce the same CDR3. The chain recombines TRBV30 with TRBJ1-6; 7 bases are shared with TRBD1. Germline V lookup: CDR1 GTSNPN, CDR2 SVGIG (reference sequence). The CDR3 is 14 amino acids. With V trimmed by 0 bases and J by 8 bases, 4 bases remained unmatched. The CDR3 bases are TGTGCCTGGAGTGTTCGACAGGGAGATTCACCCCTCCACTTT. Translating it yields CAWSVRQGDSPLHF.

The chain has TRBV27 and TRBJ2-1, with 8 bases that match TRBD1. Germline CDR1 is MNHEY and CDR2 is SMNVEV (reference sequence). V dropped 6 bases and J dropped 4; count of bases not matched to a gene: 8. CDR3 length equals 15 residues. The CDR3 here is CASRLAGTGYNEQFF. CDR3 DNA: TGTGCCAGCAGACTCGCCGGGACAGGTTACAATGAGCAGTTCTTC.

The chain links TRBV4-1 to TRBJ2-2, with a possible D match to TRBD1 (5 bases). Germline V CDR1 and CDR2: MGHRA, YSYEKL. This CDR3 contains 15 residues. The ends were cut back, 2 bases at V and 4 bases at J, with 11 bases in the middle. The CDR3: CASSQPQGRTGELFF. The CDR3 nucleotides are TGCGCCAGCAGCCAACCCCAGGGTCGCACCGGGGAGCTGTTTTTT.

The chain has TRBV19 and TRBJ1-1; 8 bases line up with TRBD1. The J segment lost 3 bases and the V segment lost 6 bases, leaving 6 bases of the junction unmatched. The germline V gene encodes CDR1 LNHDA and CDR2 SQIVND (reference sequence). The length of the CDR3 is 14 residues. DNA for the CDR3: TGTGCCAGTAGGATGGACAGGGCAGACACTGAAGCTTTCTTT. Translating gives CASRMDRADTEAFF.

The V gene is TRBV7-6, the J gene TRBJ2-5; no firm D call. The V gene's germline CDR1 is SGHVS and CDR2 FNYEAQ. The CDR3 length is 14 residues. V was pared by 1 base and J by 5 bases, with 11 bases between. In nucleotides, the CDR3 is TGTGCCAGCAGCTTAGTCTTGATGAGCGAGACCCAGTACTTC. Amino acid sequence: CASSLVLMSETQYF.

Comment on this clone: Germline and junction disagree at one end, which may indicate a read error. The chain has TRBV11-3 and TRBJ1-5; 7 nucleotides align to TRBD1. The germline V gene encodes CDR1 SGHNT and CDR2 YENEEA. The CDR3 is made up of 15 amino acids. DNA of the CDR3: TGTGCCAGCAGCTTAGTACAAGGGGGCAACCAGCCCCAGCATTTT. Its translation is CASSLVQGGNQPQHF.

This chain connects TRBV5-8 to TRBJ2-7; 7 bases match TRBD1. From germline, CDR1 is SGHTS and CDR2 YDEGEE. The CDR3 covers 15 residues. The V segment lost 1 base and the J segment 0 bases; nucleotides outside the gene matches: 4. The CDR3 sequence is CASSLLQGPSYEQYF. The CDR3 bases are TGTGCCAGCAGCTTGTTACAGGGGCCCTCCTACGAGCAGTACTTC. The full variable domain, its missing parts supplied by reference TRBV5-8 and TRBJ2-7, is EAGVTQSPTHLIKTRGQQATLRCSPISGHTSVYWYQQALGLGLQFLLWYDEGEERNRGNFPPRFSGRQFPNYSSELNVNALELEDSALYLCASSLLQGPSYEQYFGPGTRLTVT.

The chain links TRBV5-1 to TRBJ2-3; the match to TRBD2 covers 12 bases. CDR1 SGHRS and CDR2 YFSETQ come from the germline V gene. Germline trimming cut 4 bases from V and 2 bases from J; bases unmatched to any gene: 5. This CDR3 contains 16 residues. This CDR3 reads CASSGTSGGNTDTQYF. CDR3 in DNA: TGCGCCAGCAGCGGAACTAGCGGGGGGAACACAGATACGCAGTATTTT.

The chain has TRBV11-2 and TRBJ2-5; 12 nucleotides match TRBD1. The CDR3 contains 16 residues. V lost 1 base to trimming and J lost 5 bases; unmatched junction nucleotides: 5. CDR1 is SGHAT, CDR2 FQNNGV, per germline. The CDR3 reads CASSLAGQGATETQYF. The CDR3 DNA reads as TGTGCCAGCAGCTTAGCGGGACAGGGGGCTACGGAGACCCAGTACTTC.

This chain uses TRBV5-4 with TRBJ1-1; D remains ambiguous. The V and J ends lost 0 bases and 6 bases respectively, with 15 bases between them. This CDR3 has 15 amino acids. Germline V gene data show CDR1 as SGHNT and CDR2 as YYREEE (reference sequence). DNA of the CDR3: TGTGCCAGCAGCTTGGATCTGGGATGGGGAGCTGAAGCTTTCTTT. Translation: CASSLDLGWGAEAFF.

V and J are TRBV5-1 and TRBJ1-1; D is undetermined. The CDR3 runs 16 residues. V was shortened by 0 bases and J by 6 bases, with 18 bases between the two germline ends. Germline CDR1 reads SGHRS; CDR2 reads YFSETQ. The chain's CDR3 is CASSLGVQRKVAEAFF. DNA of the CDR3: TGCGCCAGCAGCTTGGGGGTGCAGCGGAAGGTAGCTGAAGCTTTCTTT.

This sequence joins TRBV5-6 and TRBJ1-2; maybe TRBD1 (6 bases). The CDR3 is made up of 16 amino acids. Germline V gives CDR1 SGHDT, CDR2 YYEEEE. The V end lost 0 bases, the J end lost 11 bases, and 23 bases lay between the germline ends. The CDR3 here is CASSLAFRGRVIGYTF. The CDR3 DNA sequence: TGTGCCAGCAGCTTGGCCTTCAGGGGAAGGGTTATTGGTTACACCTTC.

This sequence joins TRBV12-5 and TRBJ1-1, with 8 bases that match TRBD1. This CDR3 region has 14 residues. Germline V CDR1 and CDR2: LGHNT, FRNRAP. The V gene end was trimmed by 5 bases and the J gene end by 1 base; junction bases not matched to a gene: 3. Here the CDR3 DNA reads TGTGCTAGTGGTGCCGGGACAGGGAACACTGAAGCTTTCTTT. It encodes CASGAGTGNTEAFF.

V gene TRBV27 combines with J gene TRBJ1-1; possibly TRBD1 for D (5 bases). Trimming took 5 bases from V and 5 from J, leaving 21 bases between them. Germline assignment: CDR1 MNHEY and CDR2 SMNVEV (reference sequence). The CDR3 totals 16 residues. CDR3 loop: CASSLYRGTVGTEAFF. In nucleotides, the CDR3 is TGTGCCAGCAGTCTATATCGCGGGACCGTTGGAACTGAAGCTTTCTTT.

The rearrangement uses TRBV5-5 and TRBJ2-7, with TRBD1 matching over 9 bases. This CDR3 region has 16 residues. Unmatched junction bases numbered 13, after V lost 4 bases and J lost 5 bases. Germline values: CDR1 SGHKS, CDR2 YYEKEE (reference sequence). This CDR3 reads CASSAGVGTGFHEQYF. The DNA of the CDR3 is TGTGCCAGCAGCGCGGGCGTTGGGACAGGGTTCCACGAGCAGTACTTC. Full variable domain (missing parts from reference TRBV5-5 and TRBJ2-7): DAGVTQSPTHLIKTRGQQVTLRCSPISGHKSVSWYQQVLGQGPQFIFQYYEKEERGRGNFPDRFSARQFPNYSSELNVNALLLGDSALYLCASSAGVGTGFHEQYFGPGTRLTVT.

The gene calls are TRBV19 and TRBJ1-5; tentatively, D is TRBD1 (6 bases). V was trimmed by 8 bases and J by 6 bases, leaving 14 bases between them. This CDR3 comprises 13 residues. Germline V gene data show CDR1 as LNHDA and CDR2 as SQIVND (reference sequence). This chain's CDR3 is CASSQGLIQPQHF. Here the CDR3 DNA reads TGTGCCAGTTCCCAGGGGCTGATTCAGCCCCAGCATTTT. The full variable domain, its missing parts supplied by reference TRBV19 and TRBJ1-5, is DGGITQSPKYLFRKEGQNVTLSCEQNLNHDAMYWYRQDPGQGLRLIYYSQIVNDFQKGDIAEGYSVSREKKESFPLTVTSAQKNPTAFYLCASSQGLIQPQHFGDGTRLSIL.

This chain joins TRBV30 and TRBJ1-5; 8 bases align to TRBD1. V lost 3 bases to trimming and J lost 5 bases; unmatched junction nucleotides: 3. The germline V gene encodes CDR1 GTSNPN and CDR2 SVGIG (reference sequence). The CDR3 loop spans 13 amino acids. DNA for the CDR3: TGTGCCTGGAGGGCAGGGGGCGATCAGCCCCAGCATTTT. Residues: CAWRAGGDQPQHF. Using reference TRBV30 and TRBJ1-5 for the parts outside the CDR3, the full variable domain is SQTIHQWPATLVQPVGSPLSLECTVEGTSNPNLYWYRQAAGRGLQLLFYSVGIGQISSEVPQNLSASRPQDRQFILSSKKLLLSDSGFYLCAWRAGGDQPQHFGDGTRLSIL.

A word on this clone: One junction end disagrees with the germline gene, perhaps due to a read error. DNA for the CDR3: TGCGCCAGCGGTGAGGACAGGGACTATGGCTACACCTTC. Translated, it gives CASGEDRDYGYTF. This sequence joins TRBV10-2 and TRBJ1-2; 8 nucleotides align to TRBD1. Germline V gives CDR1 WSHSY, CDR2 SAAADI. The CDR3 is 13 amino acids.

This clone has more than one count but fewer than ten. The CDR3 region has the DNA TGTGCCAGCAGCCCCCCAGGGGGGTCACAGTCACCCCTCCACTTT. Translated, it gives CASSPPGGSQSPLHF. The chain links TRBV11-2 to TRBJ1-6; 7 bases align to TRBD1. Germline V gene lookup returns CDR1 SGHAT and CDR2 FQNNGV. There are 15 residues in the CDR3. With 5 bases clipped from V and 10 bases from J, the junction kept 11 bases outside the gene matches.

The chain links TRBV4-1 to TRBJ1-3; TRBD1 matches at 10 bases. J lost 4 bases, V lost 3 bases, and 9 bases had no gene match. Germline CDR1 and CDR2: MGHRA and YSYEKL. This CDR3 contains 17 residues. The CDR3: CASSQMRTGGYGNTIYF. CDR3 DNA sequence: TGCGCCAGCAGCCAGATGAGGACAGGGGGGTACGGAAACACCATATATTTT.